This passage covers 23 T cell receptor beta chains from one sample sequenced in a study of blood T cell repertoires in COVID-19. Produced via immunoSEQ multiplex PCR; TCRdb's table is partial and in-frame only. The table has about 110,000 clones, more than 75% seen once. The sequenced material came from peripheral blood. The receptors come from a middle-aged man with acute or convalescent COVID-19.

The genes are TRBV3-1 (or the pseudogene TRBV3-2) and TRBJ2-3, with D possibly TRBD2 on 6 matching bases. There are 15 residues in the CDR3. V lost 0 bases, J lost 4 bases, and 11 bases lay in between. Germline V gives CDR1 LGHDT, CDR2 YNNKEL (reference sequence). The CDR3 DNA reads as TGTGCCAGCAGCCAAGAGGGACTCCTCGCAGATACGCAGTATTTT. Protein product: CASSQEGLLADTQYF.

This clone was counted at least ten times. The V gene is TRBV6-2 or TRBV6-3, the J gene TRBJ2-3, with D possibly TRBD1 on 5 matching bases. The ends were cut back, 3 bases at V and 7 bases at J, with 8 bases in the middle. This CDR3 contains 12 residues. Germline V gene sequence: CDR1 MNHEY, CDR2 SVGEGT. The CDR3 is CASSYSGNTQYF. The CDR3 nucleotides read TGTGCCAGCAGTTATTCAGGGAATACGCAGTATTTT.

The rearrangement links TRBV10-3 to TRBJ2-3, with 10 bases lining up with TRBD2. Germline values: CDR1 ENHRY, CDR2 SYGVKD. The CDR3 length is 13 residues. The ends lost 9 bases at V and 5 bases at J; junction bases unmatched: 5. The CDR3 bases are TGTGCCATTAGCGGGGGGATATTAGATACGCAGTATTTT. Translating gives CAISGGILDTQYF.

The CDR3 reads CASSLGLNYGYTF. The CDR3 DNA sequence: TGTGCCAGCAGCCTCGGGTTAAACTATGGCTACACCTTC. The chain employs TRBV3-1 (or the pseudogene TRBV3-2) and TRBJ1-2, with D unresolved. The CDR3 has 13 amino acids. Between the trimmed V and J ends, which lost 4 bases and 2 bases, there was a span of 8 bases. The V gene's germline CDR1 is LGHDT and CDR2 YNNKEL (reference sequence).

The gene calls are TRBV2 and TRBJ1-5; TRBD1 matches 8 bases. Germline lookup yields CDR1 SNHLY and CDR2 FYNNEI. The CDR3 runs 15 residues. Trimming removed 1 base from V and 6 bases from J; junction bases left unmatched: 5. CDR3 region: CASSEDRGGFQPQHF. As DNA, the CDR3 is TGTGCCAGCAGTGAAGACAGGGGGGGGTTTCAGCCCCAGCATTTT.

The gene calls are TRBV18 and TRBJ2-1; 7 nucleotides line up with TRBD1. Germline CDR1 is KGHSH and CDR2 is LQKENI. With 6 bases clipped from V and 5 bases from J, the junction kept 4 bases outside the gene matches. This CDR3 has 13 amino acids. The CDR3 reads CASSTGLNNEQFF. The CDR3 nucleotides are TGTGCCAGCTCGACAGGGTTAAACAATGAGCAGTTCTTC.

The chain has TRBV6-5 and TRBJ2-1; D perhaps matches TRBD2 (5 bases). Germline V gene data show CDR1 as MNHEY and CDR2 as SVGAGI. The CDR3 contains 13 residues. Deletions cut 5 bases from V and 7 bases from J, with 12 bases between. This chain's CDR3 is CASSKEVWNEQFF. CDR3 DNA: TGTGCCAGCAGTAAGGAGGTGTGGAATGAGCAGTTCTTC.

This clone has only a few counts. This chain uses TRBV3-1 (or the pseudogene TRBV3-2) with TRBJ1-6; D is uncertain. The length of the CDR3 is 13 residues. From germline, CDR1 is LGHDT and CDR2 YNNKEL (reference sequence). The CDR3 DNA is TGTGCTTCGCGAGGGATCGATAATTCACCCCTCCACTTT. As protein: CASRGIDNSPLHF.

V is TRBV27 and J is TRBJ1-2, with a tentative D call TRBD1 (5 bases). The V gene lost 5 bases and the J gene lost 3 bases, with 13 bases spanning the gap. CDR1 is MNHEY and CDR2 is SMNVEV in the germline V gene (reference sequence). This CDR3 spans 14 amino acids. The CDR3 nucleotides are TGTGCCAGCAGTCCACGACAGACATACTATGGCTACACCTTC. Amino acids: CASSPRQTYYGYTF.

The chain is built from TRBV6-5 and TRBJ2-7; 10 bases agree with TRBD2. The CDR3 is 15 residues long. Germline lookup yields CDR1 MNHEY and CDR2 SVGAGI. Trimming took 5 bases from V and 1 from J; bases not matched to a gene: 5. The DNA of the CDR3 is TGTGCCAGCAGTACAACTAGCGGGACTTCCTACGAGCAGTACTTC. This codes for CASSTTSGTSYEQYF.

The J gene is TRBJ1-4, the V gene TRBV4-1; D perhaps matches TRBD1 (6 bases). Trimming left V 3 bases short and J 2 bases short, with 13 bases between. Per germline, CDR1 MGHRA and CDR2 YSYEKL. The CDR3 is made up of 16 amino acids. The CDR3 nucleotides read TGCGCCAGCAGCCAGGGAGGGGGTTGGACTAATGAAAAACTGTTTTTT. It translates to CASSQGGGWTNEKLFF.

The chain uses TRBV3-1 (or the pseudogene TRBV3-2) and TRBJ1-2; 12 positions agree with TRBD1. The CDR3 is 15 amino acids. Germline V gives CDR1 LGHDT, CDR2 YNNKEL (reference sequence). The V and J ends lost 6 bases and 5 bases, in that order; junction bases with no gene match: 7. In DNA, the CDR3 is TGTGCCAGCAGAACGGGACAGGGGGCGCAGTATGGCTACACCTTC. As protein: CASRTGQGAQYGYTF.

V gene TRBV5-4 combines with J gene TRBJ1-1; D is perhaps TRBD1 (5 bases). The CDR3 length is 14 residues. V was cut by 4 bases and J by 5 bases, with 15 bases left in between. Per the germline V gene, CDR1 is SGHNT and CDR2 is YYREEE (reference sequence). This chain's CDR3 is CASSLSSGRTEAFF. CDR3 nucleotide sequence: TGTGCCAGCAGCCTCTCGTCAGGGAGGACTGAAGCTTTCTTT.

J is TRBJ2-1 and V is TRBV3-1 (or the pseudogene TRBV3-2), with a weak D call TRBD2 (6 bases). The CDR3 is 12 amino acids. V was cut by 4 bases and J by 12 bases, with 13 bases left in between. Germline-derived CDR1 and CDR2 are LGHDT and YNNKEL (reference sequence). CDR3 sequence reads: CASSLGGLWQFF. The CDR3 nucleotides read TGTGCCAGCAGCCTGGGGGGTCTTTGGCAGTTCTTC.

The CDR3 DNA is TGCGCCAGCAGCCCTAGGGGGACCGAAGCTTTCTTT. This encodes CASSPRGTEAFF. J is TRBJ1-1 and V is TRBV5-1; D is possibly TRBD1 (6 bases). The CDR3 runs 12 residues. With 4 bases removed from V and 8 bases from J, the gap between germline ends came to 12 bases. Germline CDR1 SGHRS, CDR2 YFSETQ. The full variable domain, completed using reference TRBV5-1 and TRBJ1-1, is KAGVTQTPRYLIKTRGQQVTLSCSPISGHRSVSWYQQTPGQGLQFLFEYFSETQRNKGNFPGRFSGRQFSNSRSEMNVSTLELGDSALYLCASSPRGTEAFFGQGTRLTVV.

The chain uses TRBV18 and TRBJ1-5, with 8 nucleotides matching TRBD1. CDR1 KGHSH and CDR2 LQKENI come from the germline V gene. Trimming at V came to 2 bases and at J to 2 bases, leaving 8 bases not matched to a gene. The CDR3 consists of 17 residues. Here the CDR3 DNA reads TGTGCCAGCTCACCATTTCGACAGGGGATGGGCAATCAGCCCCAGCATTTT. It yields the protein CASSPFRQGMGNQPQHF.

The rearrangement links TRBV7-8 to TRBJ2-1, with 7 positions matching TRBD1. This CDR3 contains 14 residues. The ends lost 2 bases at V and 4 bases at J; junction bases unmatched: 2. Germline V gives CDR1 SGHVS, CDR2 FQNEAQ. In DNA form, the CDR3 reads TGTGCCAGCAGCTTAAGGACAGGATACAATGAGCAGTTCTTC. Protein: CASSLRTGYNEQFF.

The chain carries TRBV9 and TRBJ1-1, with D perhaps matching TRBD1 (6 bases). With 3 bases removed from V and 4 bases from J, the gap between germline ends came to 16 bases. The length of the CDR3 is 15 residues. CDR1 is SGDLS and CDR2 is YYNGEE in the germline V gene. The CDR3 region is CASSARARGGTEAFF. The CDR3 nucleotides are TGTGCCAGCAGCGCTCGGGCCAGGGGTGGCACTGAAGCTTTCTTT.

The chain carries TRBV7-2 and TRBJ2-7; 7 bases line up with TRBD1. The germline V gene has CDR1 SGHTA and CDR2 FQGNSA. V lost 5 bases and J lost 3; bases outside the gene matches: 10. This CDR3 is 15 amino acids long. CDR3 sequence: CASSTQGVEFYEQYF. The CDR3 DNA follows: TGTGCCAGCAGCACGCAGGGGGTAGAGTTCTACGAGCAGTACTTC.

The chain uses TRBV5-1 and TRBJ2-5, with D perhaps TRBD2 (5 bases). Trimming left V 7 bases short and J 2 bases short, with 15 bases between. This CDR3 spans 14 amino acids. Germline assignment: CDR1 SGHRS and CDR2 YFSETQ. DNA of the CDR3: TGCGCCAGCGGCGAGGGAAGCGTACAAGAGACCCAGTACTTC. It yields the protein CASGEGSVQETQYF.

The rearrangement links TRBV5-1 to TRBJ2-7; D gene uncertain. V was cut by 4 bases and J by 1 base, with 12 bases left in between. Germline CDR1 SGHRS, CDR2 YFSETQ. This CDR3 contains 14 residues. CDR3 sequence reads: CASSALEQSYEQYF. Written as DNA, the CDR3 is TGCGCCAGCAGCGCCTTGGAACAGTCCTACGAGCAGTACTTC.

CDR3 residues: CASSSRLAGTYEQYF. DNA for the CDR3: TGTGCCAGCAGTTCAAGACTAGCGGGAACCTACGAGCAGTACTTC. The chain recombines TRBV2 with TRBJ2-7; TRBD2 agrees at 11 bases. The germline CDR1 and CDR2 sequences are SNHLY and FYNNEI. CDR3 length equals 15 residues. The J segment lost 2 bases and the V segment lost 5 bases, leaving 5 bases of the junction unmatched.

The V and J genes are TRBV28 and TRBJ1-1; perhaps TRBD1 as D (6 bases). The CDR3 spans 12 residues. Looked up from germline, CDR1 is MDHEN and CDR2 is SYDVKM. V lost 6 bases and J lost 6, with 11 bases in between. CDR3 sequence: CASRAGGPEAFF. The CDR3 DNA reads TGTGCCAGCAGGGCGGGGGGCCCTGAAGCTTTCTTT.